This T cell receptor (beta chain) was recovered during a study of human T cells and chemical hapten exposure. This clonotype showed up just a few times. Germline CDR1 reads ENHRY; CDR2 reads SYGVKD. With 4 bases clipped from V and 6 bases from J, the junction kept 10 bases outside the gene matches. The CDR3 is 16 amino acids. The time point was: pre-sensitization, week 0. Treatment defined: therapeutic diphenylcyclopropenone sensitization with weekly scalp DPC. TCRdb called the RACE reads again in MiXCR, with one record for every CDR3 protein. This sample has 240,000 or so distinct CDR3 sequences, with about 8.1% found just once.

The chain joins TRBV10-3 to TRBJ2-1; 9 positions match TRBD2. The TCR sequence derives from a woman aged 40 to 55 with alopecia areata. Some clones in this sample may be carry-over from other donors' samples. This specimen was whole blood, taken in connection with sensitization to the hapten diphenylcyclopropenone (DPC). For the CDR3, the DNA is TGTGCCATCAGTGGAACCACTAGCGGGCAAGCCAATGAGCAGTTCTTC. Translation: CAISGTTSGQANEQFF.